This TCR beta chain was identified during a study of vaccination effects on CD4 cells after COVID-19. Study information: Sequencing followed a ViraFEST assay step that expanded antigen-specific CD4+ T cells with viral peptide pools. Study findings and constraints: Sampling in the study covered few convalescent patients and included no early post-infection timepoints. Among infection- and vaccine-induced clones, marked clonal contraction occurred late after vaccination.

Sequenced by immunoSEQ multiplex PCR; TCRdb stores in-frame clones only, minus some. The sample has fewer than 35,000 clones, about 62% seen once. Culturing for around 10 days preceded CD4+ T cell isolation. On both days 3 and 7, half of the culture medium was replaced with IL-2 medium. Germline CDR1 is ENHRY and CDR2 is SYGVKD. The CDR3 totals 13 residues. J lost 7 bases, V lost 3 bases, and 4 bases had no gene match. As for this clone: The antigen remains unidentified.

The rearrangement links TRBV10-3 to TRBJ1-1, with 8 positions matching TRBD1. Sequencing used CD4+ T cells from PBMCs cultured without peptide, obtained before COVID-19 vaccination. This receptor was identified in a human donor who received a COVID-19 vaccine. The CDR3 loop reads CAISDAGTGEAFF. DNA of the CDR3: TGTGCCATCAGTGACGCGGGGACAGGTGAAGCTTTCTTT.